One and the same sample provided the 30 T cell receptor delta chains below, sequenced in a study of γδ T cells in repeated Plasmodium falciparum infection. TCRdb re-processed the multiplex PCR reads via CATT. This sample carries over 90,000 delta-chain clones, less than 1% of them seen once, and the ten largest clones take more than 9%. Vgamma9/Vdelta2+ and Vdelta2-negative gammadelta T cells were flow-sorted from PBMC for bulk sequencing. The specimen was gamma-delta T cells from blood. The origin of the receptors is a pool of human donors (malaria-infected and uninfected, not separated).

This clone was found many times. The TCRdb protein, from a much larger clone, departs from this DNA's translation at residue 9, likely by read error; the protein shown derives from the DNA. This sequence joins TRDV2 and TRDJ1; 9 nucleotides align to TRDD3. The J gene is absent in TCRdb and was assigned here via DNA matching to germline. Per germline, CDR1 GEAIGNYY and CDR2 EKD. This CDR3 has 15 residues. Unmatched junction bases numbered 5, after V lost 2 bases and J lost 2 bases. The CDR3: CACDNLGDETDKLIF. The DNA for the CDR3 is TGTGCCTGTGACAATCTGGGGGATGAGACCGATAAACTCATCTTT.

This clone showed up just a few times. TCRdb records a much larger clone's protein for this DNA, with a difference at residue 6 that likely arises from a read error; the protein given is the translation of the DNA. The chain links TRDV1 to TRDJ1; TRDD3 matches 8 bases. The J gene, missing from TCRdb, was assigned here through DNA to germline matching. With 3 bases clipped from V and 5 bases from J, the junction kept 20 bases outside the gene matches. Per the germline V gene, CDR1 is TSWWSYY and CDR2 is QGS. CDR3 length equals 19 residues. CDR3 DNA: TGTGCTCTTGGGGATCTCTTAGTTAGCCGGGGGATAACCAAGGATAAACTCATCTTT. Residues: CALGDLLVSRGITKDKLIF.

Details on this clone: For this DNA, TCRdb reports the protein of a much larger clone, which diverges at residue 13, most likely from a read error; the protein presented here is translated directly from the DNA. The chain has TRDV2 and TRDJ1; 13 nucleotides agree with TRDD3. TCRdb gives no J gene; it was assigned here by matching the DNA to germline. Germline-derived CDR1 and CDR2 are GEAIGNYY and EKD. This CDR3 region has 20 residues. V gave up 3 bases and J gave up 2 bases; unmatched junction bases: 17. For the CDR3, the DNA is TGTGCCTGTGACTCCGGGGCGGACTGGGGGATACGCGAGAGGACCGATAAACTCATCTTT. Protein sequence: CACDSGADWGIRERTDKLIF.

As to this clone: The likely explanation is a read error, given a far larger clone one base away. Additional DNA sequences in this sample encode the identical CDR3. The J gene has no call, while the V gene is TRDV2; the table calls TRDD3, which could not be checked here. The CDR3 loop spans 19 amino acids. Germline CDR1 is GEAIGNYY and CDR2 is EKD. The CDR3 sequence: CACDTVAVLGSHLTAQLFF. CDR3 DNA sequence: TGTGCCTGTGACACCGTAGCGGTACTGGGGTCCCATTTGACAGCACAACTTTTCTTT.

Worth noting for this clone: A read error is the likely source, as a far larger clone sits one nucleotide away. The sample contains more than one DNA sequence encoding this CDR3. This chain uses TRDV1 with TRDJ1; D uncertain. The germline V and J ends were trimmed by 4 bases and 5 bases, with 11 bases remaining between them. The CDR3 is made up of 13 amino acids. The V gene's germline CDR1 is TSWWSYY and CDR2 QGS. CDR3 nucleotides: TGTGCTCTTGGGGCCCTAACCACAGATAAACTCATCTTT. Amino acids: CALGALTTDKLIF.

This clone was seen a handful of times. TCRdb records a much larger clone's protein for this DNA, with a difference at residue 14 that likely arises from a read error; the protein given is the translation of the DNA. For the V gene the call is TRDV2; the J gene has no call; TRDD3 was called by the table and not checked on the DNA. CDR3 length: 16 amino acids. Germline V gene lookup returns CDR1 GEAIGNYY and CDR2 EKD. In DNA form, the CDR3 reads TGTGCCTGTGACATACTGGGGGATACGGCGGCCGATAAACCCATCTTT. Protein sequence: CACDILGDTAADKPIF.

A word on this clone: With a far larger clone one base away, a read error is the likely cause. Other DNA sequences of this sample code for an identical CDR3. The CDR3, as DNA: TGTGCCTGTGACACCGTATTGGGAACGAACCTGACAGCACAACTCTTCTTT. This codes for CACDTVLGTNLTAQLFF. The J gene is TRDJ2, the V gene TRDV2; D gene uncertain. The J gene, missing from TCRdb, was assigned here through DNA to germline matching. Germline assignment: CDR1 GEAIGNYY and CDR2 EKD. CDR3 size: 17 residues. Trimming removed 0 bases at V and 3 bases at J, with 16 bases between.

This clone was seen more than once but under ten times. TCRdb's protein for this DNA is that of a much larger clone and differs from the translation at residue 18, likely a read error; the protein shown is the DNA translation. The V gene reported is TRDV2; the J gene is uncalled; TRDD3, the D gene given by the table, was not confirmed from the DNA. The germline V gene encodes CDR1 GEAIGNYY and CDR2 EKD. CDR3 size: 19 residues. The CDR3 loop reads CACDTVRGGPRETTDKLTF. The CDR3 DNA follows: TGTGCCTGTGACACCGTTCGTGGGGGACCCCGAGAGACCACCGATAAACTCACCTTT.

This clone showed up just a few times. Since a far larger clone is one base different, this is likely a read error. This sample includes further DNA sequences coding for the same CDR3. This sequence joins TRDV2 and TRDJ3; D might be TRDD3 (6 bases). TCRdb carries no J gene annotation; the J gene was assigned here by matching the DNA with germline. Germline V lookup: CDR1 GEAIGNYY, CDR2 EKD. There are 18 residues in the CDR3. V was shortened by 1 base and J by 1 base, with 13 bases between the two germline ends. CDR3 bases: TGTGCCTGTGACACGGCCGGGGGACCTTCCTGGGACACCCGACAGATGTTTTTC. Translating gives CACDTAGGPSWDTRQMFF.

This clone was seen a few times. It differs at one base from a far larger clone, so likely a read error. The sample contains more than one DNA sequence encoding this CDR3. A V gene of TRDV1 was called, but no J gene was assigned. The CDR3 extends over 13 amino acids. CDR1 TSWWSYY and CDR2 QGS come from the germline V gene. CDR3 nucleotide sequence: TGTGCTCTTGGGGCCCTACTTCGTGGACCCCTGATCTTC. Translated: CALGALLRGPLIF.

Of note for this clone: The likely explanation is a read error, given a far larger clone one base away. The same CDR3 can be traced to other DNA sequences in this sample. The V gene is TRDV1, the J gene TRDJ1, with 8 bases that match TRDD3. Matching the DNA to germline supplied the J gene, which TCRdb does not give. Germline V CDR1 and CDR2: TSWWSYY, QGS. This CDR3 comprises 18 residues. This CDR3 reads CALGERIAGDRYTDKLIF. CDR3 nucleotide sequence: TGCGCTCTTGGGGAACGTATTGCGGGGGATAGATACACCGATAAACTCATCTTT.

This clone was seen a handful of times. TCRdb's entry gives the protein of a much larger clone, which mismatches this DNA's translation at residue 4, likely from a read error; the protein reported here is translated from the DNA. The genes are TRDV2 and TRDJ1, with 8 bases lining up with TRDD3. Unmatched junction bases numbered 13, after V lost 5 bases and J lost 0 bases. The CDR3 has 17 residues. Germline-derived CDR1 and CDR2 are GEAIGNYY and EKD. CDR3 DNA sequence: TGTGCCTGTGGCACGGTACTGGGGGCCTCGTACACCGATAAACTCATCTTT. Amino acids: CACGTVLGASYTDKLIF.

This clone was detected many times. J is TRDJ3 and V is TRDV2, with D possibly matching TRDD3 (5 bases). The V gene's germline CDR1 is GEAIGNYY and CDR2 EKD. V lost 0 bases and J 5 bases, leaving 13 bases between the germline ends. The CDR3 runs 17 residues. The CDR3 reads CACDTVAGSRDTRQMFF. The DNA of the CDR3 is TGTGCCTGTGACACCGTGGCTGGGTCCCGGGACACCCGACAGATGTTTTTC.

Remarks on this clone: This DNA's translation differs at residue 15 from TCRdb's protein, which comes from a much larger clone; a read error is likely, and the protein shown is translated from the DNA. The V and J genes are TRDV1 and TRDJ1; 12 nucleotides match TRDD3. Germline-derived CDR1 and CDR2 are TSWWSYY and QGS. The CDR3 sequence is 19 residues long. The CDR3 sequence is CALRPDCPFWGIRTNKLIF. The CDR3 DNA reads TGTGCTCTTCGGCCCGATTGCCCTTTCTGGGGGATACGCACCAATAAACTCATCTTT.

A few counts support this clone. For this DNA, TCRdb reports the protein of a much larger clone, which diverges at residue 3, most likely from a read error; the protein presented here is translated directly from the DNA. The chain combines TRDV2 with TRDJ1; a weak D match, TRDD3 (6 bases). Per the germline V gene, CDR1 is GEAIGNYY and CDR2 is EKD. The CDR3 spans 16 residues. This CDR3 reads CAYDPTGWGITDKLIF. CDR3 bases: TGTGCCTATGACCCTACTGGCTGGGGTATCACCGATAAACTCATCTTT.

This clone has only a few counts. One base separates it from a far larger clone, so it is likely a read error. Different DNA sequences within this sample yield the same CDR3. CDR3 bases: TGTGCCTGCGACACTTTGGGGGATACAAAACTCATCTTT. Its protein product is CACDTLGDTKLIF. The V call is TRDV2, the J call TRDJ1; 10 bases fit TRDD3. The J gene, left out of TCRdb, was set here by checking the DNA against germline. The germline gives CDR1 GEAIGNYY, CDR2 EKD. This CDR3 contains 13 residues.

This clone was seen repeatedly, ten times or more. This likely came from a read error, as a far larger clone is one base away. Other DNA sequences from this sample encode an identical CDR3 as well. The V gene is TRDV2, the J gene TRDJ1; the match to TRDD3 covers 9 bases. TCRdb leaves out the J gene; it was filled in here by matching the DNA to germline. From germline, CDR1 is GEAIGNYY and CDR2 EKD. This CDR3 is built from 22 residues. V lost 7 bases to trimming and J lost 0 bases; unmatched junction nucleotides: 29. CDR3 sequence (DNA): TGTGCCTGCGACGAAATTACAACACTGACTGGGGGACCCTTATCGTACACCGATAAACTCATCTTT. Protein: CACDEITTLTGGPLSYTDKLIF.

This clone has just a few counts. This is likely an artifact of a read error, given a far larger clone one base away. The identical CDR3 is also encoded by other nucleotide sequences in the sample. This chain joins TRDV1 and TRDJ1; TRDD3 might be the D (5 bases). The J gene, not given by TCRdb, was assigned here from a germline match of the nucleotide sequence. The CDR3 has 16 residues. In germline, CDR1 is TSWWSYY, CDR2 QGS. DNA of the CDR3: TGTGCCCTTGGGGAACTAAGCACCGGGACGGCCGATAAACTCATCTTT. Protein product: CALGELSTGTADKLIF.

The sample holds many counts of this clone. The TCRdb protein comes from a much larger clone and disagrees with this DNA's translation at residue 4, likely due to a read error; the protein given here is derived from the DNA. The chain recombines TRDV2 with TRDJ1; weak D call: TRDD3 (6 bases). The J gene, not given by TCRdb, was assigned here from a germline match of the nucleotide sequence. The CDR3 totals 16 residues. Germline-derived CDR1 and CDR2 are GEAIGNYY and EKD. V was clipped by 5 bases and J by 0 bases, with 18 bases between them. CDR3 nucleotides: TGTGCCTGTGGCGCTTTGGGGGGCACGTACACCGATAAACTCATCTTT. Protein: CACGALGGTYTDKLIF.

As concerns this clone: A much larger clone sits a single nucleotide away, making a read error possible. The sample holds other DNA sequences that translate to the same CDR3. The gene calls are TRDV1 and TRDJ1, with 8 bases aligning to TRDD2. Germline values: CDR1 TSWWSYY, CDR2 QGS. This CDR3 has 21 amino acids. The J segment lost 8 bases and the V segment lost 1 base, leaving 27 bases of the junction unmatched. The DNA for the CDR3 is TGTGCTCTTGGGGAACCTGGGGACAGGGACTTCCTACGAGGGGGGGACGTAAAACTCATCTTT. Its protein is CALGEPGDRDFLRGGDVKLIF.

This clone was counted ten times or more. Other DNA sequences from this sample encode an identical CDR3 as well. Here the CDR3 DNA reads TGTGCTCTTGGGGAATTTAGACCCCGCTATTGGTACACCGATAAACTCATCTTT. It yields the protein CALGEFRPRYWYTDKLIF. The chain carries TRDV1 and TRDJ1; D remains unclear. Trimming removed 2 bases at V and 0 bases at J, with 19 bases between. This CDR3 is built from 18 residues. The germline gives CDR1 TSWWSYY, CDR2 QGS.

With regard to this clone: The protein held in TCRdb is that of a much larger clone and does not match this DNA's translation at residue 11, likely because of a read error; the protein shown is translated from the DNA. The rearrangement joins TRDV1 to TRDJ1, with 12 nucleotides matching TRDD3. TCRdb is silent on the J gene; assignment here came from matching the DNA to germline. V was pared by 6 bases and J by 3 bases, with 26 bases of the junction left unmatched. The CDR3 totals 22 residues. In germline, CDR1 is TSWWSYY, CDR2 QGS. For the CDR3, the DNA is TGTGCTCTTGGAGATTTCCCTTCTGTGAGGGAGATACTGGGGGATACACCCGATAAACTCATCTTT. Its translation is CALGDFPSVREILGDTPDKLIF.

A note on this clone: The protein given by TCRdb reflects a much larger clone and differs at residue 17 from this DNA's translation, likely from a read error; the protein shown is the DNA's translation. The V gene is listed as TRDV1; no J gene was called; TRDD2 is the table's D call and was not checked against the DNA. The germline CDR1 and CDR2 sequences are TSWWSYY and QGS. CDR3 length: 19 amino acids. CDR3 nucleotide sequence: TGTGCTCTTGGGATAGACTTCCTACTCCGACTTACTAACACCGATAAACCCATCTTT. This sequence encodes CALGIDFLLRLTNTDKPIF.

As regards this clone: TCRdb records a much larger clone's protein for this DNA, with a difference at residue 8 that likely arises from a read error; the protein given is the translation of the DNA. V and J are TRDV2 and TRDJ1; TRDD3 matches at 7 bases. TCRdb offers no J gene call, so here the DNA was matched to germline to obtain one. This CDR3 contains 15 residues. V shed 3 bases and J 0 bases; nucleotides not matched to a gene: 6. The germline gives CDR1 GEAIGNYY, CDR2 EKD. The CDR3 sequence: CACDLLGGNTDKLIF. In nucleotides, the CDR3 is TGTGCCTGTGACCTTCTGGGGGGAAACACCGATAAACTCATCTTT.

This clone has more than one count but fewer than ten. The protein recorded in TCRdb matches a much larger clone and deviates from this DNA's translation at residue 3, suggesting a read error; the protein here is obtained by translating the DNA. The rearrangement joins TRDV1 to TRDJ1; 8 positions match TRDD3. Trimming removed 10 bases from V and 0 bases from J; junction bases left unmatched: 16. This CDR3 has 17 residues. Germline loops: CDR1 TSWWSYY, CDR2 QGS. This chain's CDR3 is CAPKKGSWGKYTDKLIF. For the CDR3, the DNA is TGTGCTCCTAAGAAAGGTAGCTGGGGGAAGTACACCGATAAACTCATCTTT.

With regard to this clone: TCRdb records a much larger clone's protein for this DNA, with a difference at residue 5 that likely arises from a read error; the protein given is the translation of the DNA. V usage is TRDV1 and J usage is TRDJ4; D perhaps matches TRDD3 (6 bases). Germline values: CDR1 TSWWSYY, CDR2 QGS. V was cut by 3 bases and J by 0 bases, with 23 bases left in between. This CDR3 has 18 amino acids. The CDR3 DNA reads as TGTGCTCTTGGGGACCTGGCCCAATTACGGGGGAGGACCAGACCCCTGATCTTT. This codes for CALGDLAQLRGRTRPLIF.

This clone was seen at least ten times. The chain joins TRDV1 to TRDJ1; 7 positions agree with TRDD2. The CDR3 sequence is 15 residues long. V shed 1 base, J shed 11 bases, and the junction held 13 bases outside the gene matches. Germline V gives CDR1 TSWWSYY, CDR2 QGS. In nucleotides, the CDR3 is TGTGCTCTTGGGGAACAGGCCCTTCCTGAAATGGGGCTCATCTTT. Its translation is CALGEQALPEMGLIF.

This clone was counted only a few times. This DNA's translation and the protein TCRdb lists, from a much larger clone, do not match at residue 17, likely due to a read error; the protein shown is translated from the DNA. V usage is TRDV2 and J usage is TRDJ1, with 13 bases aligning to TRDD3. The J gene, missing from TCRdb, was assigned here through DNA to germline matching. Germline lookup yields CDR1 GEAIGNYY and CDR2 EKD. The CDR3 has 22 amino acids. The V segment lost 0 bases and the J segment 4 bases; nucleotides outside the gene matches: 22. The chain's CDR3 is CACDTLKNPVLGDTHQIDKLIF. CDR3 DNA sequence: TGTGCCTGTGACACCCTTAAGAATCCCGTACTGGGGGATACGCACCAGATCGATAAACTCATCTTT.

In this sample, this clone turned up many times. The protein given by TCRdb reflects a much larger clone and differs at residue 19 from this DNA's translation, likely from a read error; the protein shown is the DNA's translation. The rearrangement links TRDV2 to TRDJ1, with 13 nucleotides matching TRDD3. TCRdb lists no J gene, so it was determined here by aligning the DNA to germline. The CDR3 totals 22 residues. Per germline, CDR1 GEAIGNYY and CDR2 EKD. The CDR3 is CACDTLKNPVLGDTHQTDRLIF. As DNA, the CDR3 is TGTGCCTGTGACACCCTTAAGAATCCCGTACTGGGGGATACGCACCAGACCGATAGACTCATCTTT.

For this clone: For this DNA, TCRdb reports the protein of a much larger clone, which diverges at residue 11, most likely from a read error; the protein presented here is translated directly from the DNA. The gene calls are TRDV2 and TRDJ1; 10 bases are a match to TRDD3. Looked up from germline, CDR1 is GEAIGNYY and CDR2 is EKD. V shed 0 bases, J shed 6 bases, and the junction held 9 bases outside the gene matches. The CDR3 runs to 16 residues. CDR3 amino acids: CACDTEFLGDINKLIF. Written as DNA, the CDR3 is TGTGCCTGTGACACCGAGTTTCTGGGGGATATAAATAAACTCATCTTT.